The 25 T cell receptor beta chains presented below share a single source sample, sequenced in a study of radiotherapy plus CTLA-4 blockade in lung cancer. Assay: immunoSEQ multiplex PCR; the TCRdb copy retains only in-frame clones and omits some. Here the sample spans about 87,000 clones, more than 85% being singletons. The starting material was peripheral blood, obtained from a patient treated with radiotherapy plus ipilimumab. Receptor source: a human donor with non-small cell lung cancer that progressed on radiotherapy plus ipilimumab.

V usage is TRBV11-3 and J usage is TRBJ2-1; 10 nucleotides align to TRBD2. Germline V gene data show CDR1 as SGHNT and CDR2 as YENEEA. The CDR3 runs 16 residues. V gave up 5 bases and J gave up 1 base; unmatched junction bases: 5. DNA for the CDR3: TGTGCCAGCAGCGCGCCGGGACTAGCGTCCTACAATGAGCAGTTCTTC. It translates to CASSAPGLASYNEQFF.

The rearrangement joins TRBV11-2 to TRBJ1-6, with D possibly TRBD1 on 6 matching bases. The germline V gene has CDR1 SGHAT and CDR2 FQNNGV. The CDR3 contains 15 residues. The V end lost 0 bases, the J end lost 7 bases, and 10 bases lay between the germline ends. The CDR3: CASSLEGGGNSPLHF. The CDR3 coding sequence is TGTGCCAGCAGCTTAGAGGGGGGGGGCAATTCACCCCTCCACTTT.

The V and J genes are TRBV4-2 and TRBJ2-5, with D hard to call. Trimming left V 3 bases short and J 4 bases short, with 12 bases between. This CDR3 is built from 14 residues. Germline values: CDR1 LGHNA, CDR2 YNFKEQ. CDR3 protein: CASSHVEAPETQYF. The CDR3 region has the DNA TGTGCCAGCAGCCATGTAGAGGCGCCAGAGACCCAGTACTTC.

The CDR3 DNA sequence: TGTGCCAGCAGTTACTTCGGGAGGGCCGGAGAGACCCAGTACTTC. As protein: CASSYFGRAGETQYF. The chain has TRBV6-5 and TRBJ2-5; 8 bases agree with TRBD2. This CDR3 contains 15 residues. With V trimmed by 1 base and J by 4 bases, 5 bases remained unmatched. The germline V gene has CDR1 MNHEY and CDR2 SVGAGI.

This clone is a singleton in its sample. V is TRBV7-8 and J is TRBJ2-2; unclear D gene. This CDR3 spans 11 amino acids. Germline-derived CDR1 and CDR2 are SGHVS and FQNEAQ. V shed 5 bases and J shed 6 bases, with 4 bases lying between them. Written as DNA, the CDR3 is TGTGCCAGCAGCCATTCCGGGGAGCTGTTTTTT. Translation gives CASSHSGELFF.

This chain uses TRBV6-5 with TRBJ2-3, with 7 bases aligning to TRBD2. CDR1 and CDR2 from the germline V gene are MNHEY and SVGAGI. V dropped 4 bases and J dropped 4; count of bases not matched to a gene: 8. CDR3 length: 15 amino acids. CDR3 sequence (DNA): TGTGCCAGCAGTTCCCCCGGGACTATCGCAGATACGCAGTATTTT. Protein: CASSSPGTIADTQYF.

The CDR3 DNA reads as TGTGCCAGCAGCTTAGGGGGACTAAGCGGTGAGACCCAGTACTTC. Translating it yields CASSLGGLSGETQYF. V is TRBV7-8 and J is TRBJ2-5; 7 positions match TRBD2. CDR3 size: 15 residues. Per germline, CDR1 SGHVS and CDR2 FQNEAQ. Trimming removed 1 base from V and 5 bases from J; junction bases left unmatched: 7.

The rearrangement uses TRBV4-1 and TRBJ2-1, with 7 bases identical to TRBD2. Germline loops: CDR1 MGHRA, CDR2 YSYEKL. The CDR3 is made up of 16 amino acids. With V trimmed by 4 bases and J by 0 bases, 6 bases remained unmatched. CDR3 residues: CASSPGLPFSYNEQFF. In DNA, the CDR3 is TGCGCCAGCAGCCCGGGACTACCCTTCTCCTACAATGAGCAGTTCTTC.

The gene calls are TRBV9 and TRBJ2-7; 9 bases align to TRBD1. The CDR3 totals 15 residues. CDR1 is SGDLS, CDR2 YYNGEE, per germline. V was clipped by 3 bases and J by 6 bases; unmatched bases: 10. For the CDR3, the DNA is TGTGCCAGCAGCGGAAGACAGGGGGTAGCAGGCGAGCAGTACTTC. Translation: CASSGRQGVAGEQYF.

In DNA form, the CDR3 reads TGTGCAGCAAGGCATCCTCGTGGCTACACCTTC. Protein: CAARHPRGYTF. The chain has TRBV2 and TRBJ1-2, with no clear D. CDR3 length equals 11 residues. Germline assignment: CDR1 SNHLY and CDR2 FYNNEI.

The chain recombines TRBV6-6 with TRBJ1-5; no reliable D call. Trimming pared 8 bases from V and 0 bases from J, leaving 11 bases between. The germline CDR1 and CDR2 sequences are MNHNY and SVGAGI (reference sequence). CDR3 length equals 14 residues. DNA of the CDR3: TGTGCCAGCGGAGTTATGCATAGCAATCAGCCCCAGCATTTT. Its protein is CASGVMHSNQPQHF.

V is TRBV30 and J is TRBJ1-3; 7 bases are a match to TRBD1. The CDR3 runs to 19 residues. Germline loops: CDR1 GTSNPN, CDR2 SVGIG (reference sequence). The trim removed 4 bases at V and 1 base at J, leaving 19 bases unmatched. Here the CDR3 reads CAWNPRKGAGTVSGNTIYF. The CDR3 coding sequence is TGTGCCTGGAACCCAAGGAAGGGGGCGGGGACGGTATCTGGAAACACCATATATTTT.

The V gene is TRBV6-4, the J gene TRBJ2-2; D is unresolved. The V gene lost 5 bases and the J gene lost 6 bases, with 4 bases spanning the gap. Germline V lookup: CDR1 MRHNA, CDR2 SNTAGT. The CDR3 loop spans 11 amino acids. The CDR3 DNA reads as TGTGCCAGCAGTTTTTCCGGGGAGCTGTTTTTT. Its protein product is CASSFSGELFF.

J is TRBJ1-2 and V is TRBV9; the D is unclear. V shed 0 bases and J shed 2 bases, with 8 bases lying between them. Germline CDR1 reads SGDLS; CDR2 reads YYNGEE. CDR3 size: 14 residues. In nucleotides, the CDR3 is TGTGCCAGCAGCGTAGCGTCCCAGAACTATGGCTACACCTTC. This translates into CASSVASQNYGYTF.

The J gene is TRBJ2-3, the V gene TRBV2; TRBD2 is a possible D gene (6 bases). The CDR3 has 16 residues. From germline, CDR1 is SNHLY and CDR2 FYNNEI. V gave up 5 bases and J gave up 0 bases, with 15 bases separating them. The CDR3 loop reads CASSISSVTSTDTQYF. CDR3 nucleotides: TGTGCCAGCAGTATCTCTAGCGTAACTAGCACAGATACGCAGTATTTT. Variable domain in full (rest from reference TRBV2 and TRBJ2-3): EPEVTQTPSHQVTQMGQEVILRCVPISNHLYFYWYRQILGQKVEFLVSFYNNEISEKSEIFDDQFSVERPDGSNFTLKIRSTKLEDSAMYFCASSISSVTSTDTQYFGPGTRLTVL.

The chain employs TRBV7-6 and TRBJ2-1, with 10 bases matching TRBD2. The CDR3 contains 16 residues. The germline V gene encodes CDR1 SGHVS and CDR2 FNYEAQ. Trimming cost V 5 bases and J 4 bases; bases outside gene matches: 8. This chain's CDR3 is CASSLIAGGTYNEQFF. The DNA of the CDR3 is TGTGCCAGCAGCCTTATAGCGGGAGGAACATACAATGAGCAGTTCTTC.

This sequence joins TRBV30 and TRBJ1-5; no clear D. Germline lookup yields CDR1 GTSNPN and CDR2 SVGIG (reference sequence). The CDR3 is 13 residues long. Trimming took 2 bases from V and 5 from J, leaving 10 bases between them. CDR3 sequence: CAWSQTGDQPQHF. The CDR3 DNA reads TGTGCCTGGAGTCAGACGGGTGATCAGCCCCAGCATTTT.

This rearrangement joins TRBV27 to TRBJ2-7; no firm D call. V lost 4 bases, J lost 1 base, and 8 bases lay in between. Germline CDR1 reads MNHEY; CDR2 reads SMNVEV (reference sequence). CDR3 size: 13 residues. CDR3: CASSWHISYEQYF. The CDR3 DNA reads TGTGCCAGCAGTTGGCACATATCCTACGAGCAGTACTTC.

CDR3: CASRQGAAEAFF. CDR3 coding DNA: TGTGCCAGCCGACAGGGGGCAGCTGAAGCTTTCTTT. The V gene is TRBV28, the J gene TRBJ1-1; 10 bases align to TRBD1. The CDR3 has 12 residues. Germline V gene lookup returns CDR1 MDHEN and CDR2 SYDVKM. Losses at the gene ends were 8 bases for V and 6 bases for J; bases not matched to a gene: 3.

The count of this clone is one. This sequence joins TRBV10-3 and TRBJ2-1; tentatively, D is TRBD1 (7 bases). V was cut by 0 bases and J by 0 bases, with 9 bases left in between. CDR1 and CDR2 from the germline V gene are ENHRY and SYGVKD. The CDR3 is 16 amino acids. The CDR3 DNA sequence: TGTGCCATCAGTGAGTCTCAGGGGGGCTCCTACAATGAGCAGTTCTTC. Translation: CAISESQGGSYNEQFF.

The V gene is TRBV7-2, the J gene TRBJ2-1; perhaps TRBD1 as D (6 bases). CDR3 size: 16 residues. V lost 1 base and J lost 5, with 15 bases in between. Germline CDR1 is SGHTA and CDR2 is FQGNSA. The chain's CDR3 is CASSLVGGLSNNEQFF. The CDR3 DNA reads TGTGCCAGCAGCTTAGTTGGGGGCCTGAGCAACAATGAGCAGTTCTTC.

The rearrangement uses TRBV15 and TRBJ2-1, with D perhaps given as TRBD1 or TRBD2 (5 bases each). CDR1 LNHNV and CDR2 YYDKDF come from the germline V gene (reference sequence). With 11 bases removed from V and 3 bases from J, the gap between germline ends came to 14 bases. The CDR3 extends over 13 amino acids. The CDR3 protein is CASRGGLYNEQFF. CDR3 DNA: TGTGCCTCTCGGGGCGGCCTCTACAATGAGCAGTTCTTC.

This chain's CDR3 is CASSLSVPSYEQYF. CDR3 in DNA: TGCGCCAGCAGCTTGTCGGTCCCTTCCTACGAGCAGTACTTC. The rearrangement links TRBV5-1 to TRBJ2-7; no firm D call. Deletions cut 1 base from V and 1 base from J, with 9 bases between. The CDR3 runs to 14 residues. CDR1 is SGHRS, CDR2 YFSETQ, per germline.

The CDR3 sequence is CASSTIGTGGEKLFF. The DNA of the CDR3 is TGCGCCAGCAGCACAATAGGGACAGGGGGGGAAAAACTGTTTTTT. The J gene is TRBJ1-4, the V gene TRBV5-1; 11 nucleotides match TRBD1. CDR1 is SGHRS and CDR2 is YFSETQ in the germline V gene. With 4 bases clipped from V and 8 bases from J, the junction kept 7 bases outside the gene matches. The CDR3 is 15 amino acids.

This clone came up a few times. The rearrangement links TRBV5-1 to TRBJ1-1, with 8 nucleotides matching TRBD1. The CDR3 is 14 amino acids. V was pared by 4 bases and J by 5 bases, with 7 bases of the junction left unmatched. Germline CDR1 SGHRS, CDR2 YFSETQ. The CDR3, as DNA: TGCGCCAGCAGCAGGGGACAGGAGGGGACTGAAGCTTTCTTT. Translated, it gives CASSRGQEGTEAFF.